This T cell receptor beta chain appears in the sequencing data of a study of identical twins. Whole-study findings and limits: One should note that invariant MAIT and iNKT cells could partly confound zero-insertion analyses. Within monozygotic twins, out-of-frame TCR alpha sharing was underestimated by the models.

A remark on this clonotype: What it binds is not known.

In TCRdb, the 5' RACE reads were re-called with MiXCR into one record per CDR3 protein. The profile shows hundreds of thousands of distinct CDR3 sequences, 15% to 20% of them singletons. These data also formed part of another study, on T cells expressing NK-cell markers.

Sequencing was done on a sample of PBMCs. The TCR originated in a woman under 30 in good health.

The CDR3 region is CASSQDTLKETQYF. CDR3 in DNA: TGTGCCAGCAGCCAAGACACCCTAAAAGAGACCCAGTACTTC. This sequence joins TRBV6-2 or TRBV6-3 and TRBJ2-5; D not certain. This CDR3 is 14 amino acids long. Germline assignment: CDR1 MNHEY and CDR2 SVGEGT. Trimming removed 6 bases at V and 3 bases at J, with 14 bases between.